This TCR beta chain stems from a study of regulatory T cells in long-lasting Graves disease. Relying on iRepertoire HTBI primers and Arm-PCR of CDR3 regions, the team built TCR beta libraries. TCRdb re-derived calls from the multiplex PCR reads in MiXCR, one entry per CDR3 protein. The data show about 330,000 distinct CDR3 sequences, roughly 15% seen once. Time point denoted: newly diagnosed GD, antithyroid drugs for less than 3 months. Extracted PBMC RNA gave rise to the TCR library. This clonotype was observed at least ten times. Its antigen is not identified. The ends lost 3 bases at V and 7 bases at J; junction bases unmatched: 7. This CDR3 is built from 15 residues. The germline CDR1 and CDR2 sequences are MRHNA and SNTAGT. The study's findings and limits: Persistent disease preferred TRBV28, TRBJ1-2 and TRBJ2-5. Accuracy might have suffered from few samples.

The sample also formed part of further work on T cells in Graves' hyperthyroidism and ophthalmopathy. That report notes: Hyperthyroidism of Graves' type that showed no ophthalmopathy progression within 18 months was stable. Recently diagnosed hyperthyroidism of less than 2 months' duration affected patients aged 18 to 65.

The starting material was peripheral blood mononuclear cells (PBMCs), obtained at new diagnosis, from a patient treated with antithyroid drugs. The chain couples TRBV6-4 to TRBJ2-1; 9 bases match TRBD2. The source is a woman younger than 30 with Graves disease. The DNA of the CDR3 is TGTGCCAGCAGTGAAGAGGGCGGGAGGGGGAATGAGCAGTTCTTC. It is translated as CASSEEGGRGNEQFF.